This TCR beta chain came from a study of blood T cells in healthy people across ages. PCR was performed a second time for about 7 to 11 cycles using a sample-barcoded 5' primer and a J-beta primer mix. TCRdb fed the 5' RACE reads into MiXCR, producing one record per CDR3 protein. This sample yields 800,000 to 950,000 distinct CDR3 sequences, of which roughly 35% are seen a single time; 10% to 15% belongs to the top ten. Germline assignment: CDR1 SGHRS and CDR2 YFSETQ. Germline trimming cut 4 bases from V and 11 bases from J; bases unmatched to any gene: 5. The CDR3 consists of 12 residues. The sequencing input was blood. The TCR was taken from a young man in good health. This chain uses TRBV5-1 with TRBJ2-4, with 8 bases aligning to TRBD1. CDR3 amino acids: CASSPGGQVQYF. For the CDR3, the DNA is TGCGCCAGCAGCCCAGGGGGACAGGTTCAGTACTTC.